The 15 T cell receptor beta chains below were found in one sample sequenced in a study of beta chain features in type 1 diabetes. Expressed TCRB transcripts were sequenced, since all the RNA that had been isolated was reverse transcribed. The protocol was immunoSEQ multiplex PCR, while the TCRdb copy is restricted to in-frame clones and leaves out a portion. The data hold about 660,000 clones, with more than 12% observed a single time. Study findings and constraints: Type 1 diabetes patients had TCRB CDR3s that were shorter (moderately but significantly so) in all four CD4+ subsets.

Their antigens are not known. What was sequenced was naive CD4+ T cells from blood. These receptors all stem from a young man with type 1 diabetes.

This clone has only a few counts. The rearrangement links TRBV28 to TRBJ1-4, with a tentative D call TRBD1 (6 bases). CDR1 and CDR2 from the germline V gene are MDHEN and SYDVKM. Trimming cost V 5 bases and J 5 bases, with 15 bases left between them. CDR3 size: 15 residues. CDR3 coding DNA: TGTGCCAGCAGTCCCAACAGGGTGATGAATGAAAAACTGTTTTTT. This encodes CASSPNRVMNEKLFF.

This chain's CDR3 is CASSSGIGETQYF. Here the CDR3 DNA reads TGCGCCAGCAGCTCTGGCATTGGGGAAACGCAGTATTTT. The chain is built from TRBV5-1 and TRBJ2-3; D remains unclear. Trimming took 3 bases from V and 9 from J, leaving 14 bases between them. The CDR3 runs 13 residues. The germline V gene has CDR1 SGHRS and CDR2 YFSETQ.

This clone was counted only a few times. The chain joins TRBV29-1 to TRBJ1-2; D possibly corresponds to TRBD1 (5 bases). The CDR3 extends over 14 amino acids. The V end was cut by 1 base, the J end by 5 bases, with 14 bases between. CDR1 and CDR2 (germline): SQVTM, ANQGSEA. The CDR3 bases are TGCAGCGTTGAAGGGGGCGGGCAGCCATATGGCTACACCTTC. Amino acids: CSVEGGGQPYGYTF.

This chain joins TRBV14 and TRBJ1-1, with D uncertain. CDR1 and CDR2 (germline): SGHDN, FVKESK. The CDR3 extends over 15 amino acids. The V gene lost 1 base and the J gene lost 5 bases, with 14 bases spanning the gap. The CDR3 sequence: CASSQVRSVRTEAFF. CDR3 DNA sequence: TGTGCCAGCAGCCAAGTCAGGAGCGTACGGACTGAAGCTTTCTTT.

The CDR3 reads CAWSGTGFYGYTF. The CDR3 DNA sequence: TGTGCCTGGAGCGGGACAGGGTTCTATGGCTACACCTTC. This rearrangement joins TRBV30 to TRBJ1-2; 9 nucleotides line up with TRBD1. V trimming: 3 bases; J trimming: 4 bases; junction bases outside the gene matches: 3. This CDR3 spans 13 amino acids. Germline-derived CDR1 and CDR2 are GTSNPN and SVGIG (reference sequence).

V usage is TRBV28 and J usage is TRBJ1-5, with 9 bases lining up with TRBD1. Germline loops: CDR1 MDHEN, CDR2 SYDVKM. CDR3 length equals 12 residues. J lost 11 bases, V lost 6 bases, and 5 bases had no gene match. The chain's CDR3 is CASRTGGGSQHF. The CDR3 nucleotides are TGTGCCAGCAGAACAGGGGGCGGGTCCCAGCATTTT.

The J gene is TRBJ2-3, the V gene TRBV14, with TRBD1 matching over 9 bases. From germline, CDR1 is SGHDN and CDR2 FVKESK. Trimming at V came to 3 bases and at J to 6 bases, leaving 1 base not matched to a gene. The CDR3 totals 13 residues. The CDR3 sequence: CASSQGTGDTQYF. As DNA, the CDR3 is TGTGCCAGCAGCCAGGGGACAGGGGATACGCAGTATTTT.

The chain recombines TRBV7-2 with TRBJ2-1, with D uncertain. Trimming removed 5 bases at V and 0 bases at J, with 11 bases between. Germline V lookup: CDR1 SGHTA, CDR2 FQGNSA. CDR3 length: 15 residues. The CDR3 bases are TGTGCCAGCAGCCCAGGATATCGCTCCTACAATGAGCAGTTCTTC. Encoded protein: CASSPGYRSYNEQFF.

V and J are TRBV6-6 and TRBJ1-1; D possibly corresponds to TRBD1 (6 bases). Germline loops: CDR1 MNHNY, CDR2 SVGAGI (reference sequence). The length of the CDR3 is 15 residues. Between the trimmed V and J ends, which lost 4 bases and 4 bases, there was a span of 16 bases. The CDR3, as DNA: TGTGCCAGCAGTTGGACGCAGGGGCGCGCCACTGAAGCTTTCTTT. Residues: CASSWTQGRATEAFF.

Written as DNA, the CDR3 is TGTGCCAGCAGCTTACCCTGGACCAAAAACATTCAGTACTTC. Its translation: CASSLPWTKNIQYF. The rearrangement links TRBV7-6 to TRBJ2-4; no firm D call. Trimming removed 2 bases at V and 2 bases at J, with 7 bases between. The CDR3 totals 14 residues. Per germline, CDR1 SGHVS and CDR2 FNYEAQ.

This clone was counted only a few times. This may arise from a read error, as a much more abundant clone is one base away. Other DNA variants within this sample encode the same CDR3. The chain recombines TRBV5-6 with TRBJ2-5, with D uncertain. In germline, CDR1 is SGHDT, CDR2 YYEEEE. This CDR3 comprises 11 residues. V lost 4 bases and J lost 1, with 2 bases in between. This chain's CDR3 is CASSRQETQYF. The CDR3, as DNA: TGTGCCAGCAGCCGCCAAGAGACCCAGTACTTC. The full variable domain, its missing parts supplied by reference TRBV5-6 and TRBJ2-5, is DAGVTQSPTHLIKTRGQQVTLRCSPKSGHDTVSWYQQALGQGPQFIFQYYEEEERQRGNFPDRFSGHQFPNYSSELNVNALLLGDSALYLCASSRQETQYFGPGTRLLVL.

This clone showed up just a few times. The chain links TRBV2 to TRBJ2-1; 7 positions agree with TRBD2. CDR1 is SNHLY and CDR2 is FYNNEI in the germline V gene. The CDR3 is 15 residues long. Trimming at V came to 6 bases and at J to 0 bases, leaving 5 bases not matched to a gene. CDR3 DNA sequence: TGTGCCAGCAGACTAGCGTTGAGCTCCTACAATGAGCAGTTCTTC. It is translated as CASRLALSSYNEQFF.

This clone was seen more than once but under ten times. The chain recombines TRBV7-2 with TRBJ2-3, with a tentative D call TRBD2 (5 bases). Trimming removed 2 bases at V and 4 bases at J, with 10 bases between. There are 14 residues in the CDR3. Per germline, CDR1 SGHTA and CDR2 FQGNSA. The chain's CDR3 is CASSLISGSDTQYF. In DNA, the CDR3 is TGTGCCAGCAGCTTAATCAGCGGCTCAGATACGCAGTATTTT.

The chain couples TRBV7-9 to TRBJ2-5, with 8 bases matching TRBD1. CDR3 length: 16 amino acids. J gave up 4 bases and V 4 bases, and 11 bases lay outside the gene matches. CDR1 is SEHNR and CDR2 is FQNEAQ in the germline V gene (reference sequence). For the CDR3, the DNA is TGTGCCAGCAGCTGGCCGCCTGACAGGGGTTTAGAGACCCAGTACTTC. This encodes CASSWPPDRGLETQYF.

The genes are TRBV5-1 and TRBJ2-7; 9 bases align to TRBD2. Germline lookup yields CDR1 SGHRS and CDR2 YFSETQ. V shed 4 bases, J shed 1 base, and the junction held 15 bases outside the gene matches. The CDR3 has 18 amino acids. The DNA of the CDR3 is TGCGCCAGCAGCCCCACCCTTGAGGGAGCGGGAGGTTCCTACGAGCAGTACTTC. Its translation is CASSPTLEGAGGSYEQYF.